The next 31 T cell receptor beta chains were all read from a single sample in a study of response to subunit inactivated influenza vaccine. MiXCR was run by TCRdb on the RT-PCR reads, yielding one entry per CDR3 protein. The table records more than 450,000 distinct CDR3 sequences, about 10% of them present only once. The sample consisted of PBMCs from blood, taken on the day of vaccination. Source of these receptors: a man aged 50 to 60 who received an inactivated influenza vaccine.

With regard to this clonotype: It may be a read error: a sequence one base away is much more abundant. V usage is TRBV11-2 and J usage is TRBJ2-1; the D gene is possibly TRBD2 (6 bases). Per germline, CDR1 SGHAT and CDR2 FQNNGV. Trimming pared 7 bases from V and 2 bases from J, leaving 15 bases between. The CDR3 is made up of 15 amino acids. The DNA of the CDR3 is TGTGCCAGCATCAGTCTAGCGCGGGCCTACAATGAGCAGTTCTTC. Amino acids: CASISLARAYNEQFF.

This clonotype was seen at least ten times. The chain is built from TRBV28 and TRBJ1-5; no reliable D call. V was cut by 6 bases and J by 0 bases, with 9 bases left in between. There are 14 residues in the CDR3. Per germline, CDR1 MDHEN and CDR2 SYDVKM. The CDR3 coding sequence is TGTGCCAGCAGCCCCGACGGTAGCAATCAGCCCCAGCATTTT. It translates to CASSPDGSNQPQHF.

The chain is built from TRBV11-2 and TRBJ2-3, with 9 bases fitting TRBD2. Germline V gives CDR1 SGHAT, CDR2 FQNNGV. After removal of 4 bases from V and 0 bases from J, the junction contained 5 bases not matched to a gene. CDR3 length equals 16 residues. CDR3 DNA: TGTGCCAGCAGCTCCAGACTAGCGGCTAGCACAGATACGCAGTATTTT. This codes for CASSSRLAASTDTQYF.

This clonotype has more than one count but fewer than ten. The rearrangement links TRBV5-6 to TRBJ2-7, with TRBD2 matching over 13 bases. Trimming took 5 bases from V and 5 from J; bases not matched to a gene: 4. The CDR3 loop spans 14 amino acids. In germline, CDR1 is SGHDT, CDR2 YYEEEE. The CDR3 DNA reads TGTGCCAGCAGTCCGGGACTAGCGGGGAACGAGCAGTACTTC. It specifies CASSPGLAGNEQYF.

The chain carries TRBV18 and TRBJ2-7; 8 bases fit TRBD1. The V and J ends lost 6 bases and 0 bases, in that order; junction bases with no gene match: 10. The CDR3 is 16 amino acids. The germline V gene has CDR1 KGHSH and CDR2 LQKENI. CDR3 DNA: TGTGCCAGCTCTAAGACAGGGGATCATAGCTCCTACGAGCAGTACTTC. Its protein is CASSKTGDHSSYEQYF.

This clonotype was counted ten times or more. V and J are TRBV27 and TRBJ2-2, with D possibly being TRBD1 (6 bases). Trimming took 10 bases from V and 2 from J, leaving 11 bases between them. Germline lookup yields CDR1 MNHEY and CDR2 SMNVEV (reference sequence). There are 13 residues in the CDR3. In nucleotides, the CDR3 is TGTGCCACAAGGGACACCAACACCGGGGAGCTGTTTTTT. It encodes CATRDTNTGELFF.

This clonotype has more than one count but fewer than ten. V usage is TRBV7-2 and J usage is TRBJ2-5; 9 bases are shared with TRBD2. The CDR3 runs to 15 residues. The germline CDR1 and CDR2 sequences are SGHTA and FQGNSA. V dropped 7 bases and J dropped 2; count of bases not matched to a gene: 8. The chain's CDR3 is CASILSGLAQETQYF. The CDR3, as DNA: TGTGCCAGCATATTGTCGGGACTAGCACAAGAGACCCAGTACTTC.

A remark on this clonotype: A much larger clone differs from this one at a single base, so this may be a read error. The V and J genes are TRBV12-3 or TRBV12-4 and TRBJ2-1; no clear D. The length of the CDR3 is 15 residues. CDR3 in amino acids: CASSKPPINYNDQFF. The CDR3 DNA is TGTGCCAGCAGCAAACCCCCTATCAACTACAATGACCAGTTCTTC.

The chain joins TRBV12-3 or TRBV12-4 to TRBJ2-5, with D perhaps TRBD1 (5 bases). Between the trimmed V and J ends, which lost 2 bases and 2 bases, there was a span of 24 bases. This CDR3 comprises 19 residues. The CDR3 spells CASSLSGAGSTLPQETQYF. The CDR3 bases are TGTGCCAGCAGTTTAAGTGGTGCAGGGTCAACCCTTCCTCAAGAGACCCAGTACTTC.

This clonotype was counted at least ten times. The V and J genes are TRBV5-6 and TRBJ2-7; a weak D match, TRBD1 (6 bases). This CDR3 spans 13 amino acids. V was trimmed by 7 bases and J by 2 bases, leaving 13 bases between them. Germline loops: CDR1 SGHDT, CDR2 YYEEEE. CDR3 DNA: TGTGCCAGCTCCTGGACAGCCGCCTACGAGCAGTACTTC. Translating gives CASSWTAAYEQYF.

The chain has TRBV27 and TRBJ2-1; D is uncertain. Germline assignment: CDR1 MNHEY and CDR2 SMNVEV (reference sequence). V lost 8 bases to trimming and J lost 6 bases, with 14 bases between them. There are 13 residues in the CDR3. The DNA for the CDR3 is TGTGCCAGCTTTACCGTCACCGCCAATGAGCAGTTCTTC. It is translated as CASFTVTANEQFF.

The gene calls are TRBV28 and TRBJ2-2, with 7 bases identical to TRBD1. This CDR3 region has 15 residues. Germline-derived CDR1 and CDR2 are MDHEN and SYDVKM. V was clipped by 8 bases and J by 5 bases; unmatched bases: 11. The CDR3 protein is CASFQRQGGTGELFF. CDR3 nucleotide sequence: TGTGCCAGCTTTCAAAGACAGGGCGGGACCGGGGAGCTGTTTTTT. Full variable domain (remainder filled in from reference TRBV28 and TRBJ2-2): DVKVTQSSRYLVKRTGEKVFLECVQDMDHENMFWYRQDPGLGLRLIYFSYDVKMKEKGDIPEGYSVSREKKERFSLILESASTNQTSMYLCASFQRQGGTGELFFGEGSRLTVL.

This clonotype came up a few times. The V and J genes are TRBV7-2 and TRBJ2-1; D may be TRBD2 (5 bases). Germline CDR1 reads SGHTA; CDR2 reads FQGNSA. CDR3 length: 15 amino acids. V lost 2 bases to trimming and J lost 3 bases, with 11 bases between them. CDR3 DNA: TGTGCCAGCAGCTTAATGGGAGCAGACTACAATGAGCAGTTCTTC. It translates to CASSLMGADYNEQFF.

This clonotype showed up many times. V gene TRBV20-1 combines with J gene TRBJ1-2; no reliable D call. Germline-derived CDR1 and CDR2 are DFQATT and SNEGSKA (reference sequence). Trimming pared 4 bases from V and 3 bases from J, leaving 12 bases between. This CDR3 is 13 amino acids long. CDR3 residues: CSAKKYADYGYTF. Here the CDR3 DNA reads TGCAGTGCTAAAAAGTACGCAGACTATGGCTACACCTTC.

The rearrangement joins TRBV11-2 to TRBJ2-2, with 7 bases identical to TRBD1. The V gene end was trimmed by 5 bases and the J gene end by 2 bases; junction bases not matched to a gene: 5. The CDR3 length is 15 residues. Germline V gene data show CDR1 as SGHAT and CDR2 as FQNNGV. CDR3 nucleotides: TGTGCCAGCAGCCAGGGACAGATAAACACCGGGGAGCTGTTTTTT. Translation gives CASSQGQINTGELFF.

This clonotype was observed at least ten times. The J gene is TRBJ1-1, the V gene TRBV5-1; the D is unclear. Germline V lookup: CDR1 SGHRS, CDR2 YFSETQ. The CDR3 runs to 12 residues. Trimming removed 0 bases from V and 11 bases from J, with 11 bases in between. The CDR3 protein is CASSLAWGDAFF. The CDR3 bases are TGCGCCAGCAGCTTGGCGTGGGGTGACGCTTTCTTT.

This clonotype was seen a handful of times. The rearrangement joins TRBV6-5 to TRBJ1-2; 8 bases line up with TRBD1. V gave up 1 base and J gave up 4 bases; unmatched junction bases: 5. The CDR3 runs 15 residues. CDR1 and CDR2 (germline): MNHEY, SVGAGI. The CDR3 loop reads CASSYYSGGAYGYTF. As DNA, the CDR3 is TGTGCCAGCAGTTACTATTCAGGGGGCGCCTATGGCTACACCTTC.

The chain combines TRBV4-1 with TRBJ2-5; D not resolved. The CDR3 covers 15 residues. The V end lost 0 bases, the J end lost 0 bases, and 8 bases lay between the germline ends. Germline lookup yields CDR1 MGHRA and CDR2 YSYEKL. The CDR3 sequence: CASSQDLGYQETQYF. DNA for the CDR3: TGCGCCAGCAGCCAAGACTTGGGCTACCAAGAGACCCAGTACTTC.

The table lists this clonotype with a few counts. The V and J genes are TRBV2 and TRBJ2-7; 7 bases map to TRBD2. The CDR3 extends over 15 amino acids. Germline assignment: CDR1 SNHLY and CDR2 FYNNEI. V lost 7 bases to trimming and J lost 0 bases; unmatched junction nucleotides: 9. The CDR3 is CASKSSGGSSYEQYF. CDR3 nucleotide sequence: TGTGCCAGCAAGTCGTCTGGCGGGAGCTCCTACGAGCAGTACTTC.

This clonotype was counted ten times or more. DNA for the CDR3: TGCAGTGCTATCAGGGGGAACACTGAAGCTTTCTTT. This codes for CSAIRGNTEAFF. This rearrangement joins TRBV20-1 to TRBJ1-1, with D maybe TRBD1 (6 bases). The V end lost 4 bases, the J end lost 1 base, and 7 bases lay between the germline ends. The CDR3 is 12 residues long. Germline assignment: CDR1 DFQATT and CDR2 SNEGSKA (reference sequence).

The chain combines TRBV6-2 or TRBV6-3 with TRBJ1-5; D gene ambiguous. Germline V gene sequence: CDR1 MNHEY, CDR2 SVGEGT. The CDR3 totals 18 residues. Trimming pared 0 bases from V and 2 bases from J, leaving 17 bases between. CDR3: CASSYSIGGGRGNQPQHF. Written as DNA, the CDR3 is TGTGCCAGCAGTTACTCGATAGGAGGAGGGCGCGGCAATCAGCCCCAGCATTTT.

This clonotype has more than one count but fewer than ten. The chain combines TRBV9 with TRBJ2-1, with 11 bases that match TRBD2. The CDR3 is made up of 16 amino acids. Trimming cost V 3 bases and J 4 bases; bases outside gene matches: 6. CDR1 is SGDLS and CDR2 is YYNGEE in the germline V gene. CDR3 nucleotides: TGTGCCAGCAGCGCCACTAGCGGGGGACCTTACAATGAGCAGTTCTTC. This sequence encodes CASSATSGGPYNEQFF.

This clonotype was picked up a small number of times. V usage is TRBV10-3 and J usage is TRBJ2-1; 15 bases are shared with TRBD2. Germline V lookup: CDR1 ENHRY, CDR2 SYGVKD. V lost 8 bases, J lost 5 bases, and 10 bases stayed unmatched. The CDR3 is 17 residues long. Here the CDR3 reads CAIGLAGGLLLNNEQFF. CDR3 in DNA: TGTGCCATCGGACTAGCGGGGGGGCTCCTCTTGAACAATGAGCAGTTCTTC.

This clonotype was seen more than once but under ten times. The CDR3 spells CASSQSLADQTYEQYF. CDR3 DNA sequence: TGCGCCAGCAGCCAGTCACTAGCGGATCAAACCTACGAGCAGTACTTC. This chain joins TRBV4-1 and TRBJ2-7; 8 bases map to TRBD2. This CDR3 region has 16 residues. From germline, CDR1 is MGHRA and CDR2 YSYEKL. After removal of 3 bases from V and 2 bases from J, the junction contained 9 bases not matched to a gene.

Remarks on this clonotype: A much larger clone differs by one base, so this may be a read error. The CDR3 DNA follows: TGTACCAGCAGTAGCGGACAGGGCGGCTCCTACGAGCAGTACTTC. It yields the protein CTSSSGQGGSYEQYF. This sequence joins TRBV27 and TRBJ2-7; 8 positions match TRBD1. CDR3 length equals 15 residues. The germline gives CDR1 MNHEY, CDR2 SMNVEV (reference sequence).

The sample holds a few counts of this clonotype. The chain uses TRBV29-1 and TRBJ1-1; D may be TRBD1 (5 bases). The germline CDR1 and CDR2 sequences are SQVTM and ANQGSEA. V was shortened by 4 bases and J by 5 bases, with 14 bases between the two germline ends. This CDR3 has 13 amino acids. The CDR3 spells CSVVLGGWTEAFF. The DNA of the CDR3 is TGCAGCGTTGTTTTGGGGGGTTGGACTGAAGCTTTCTTT. Together with reference TRBV29-1 and TRBJ1-1, the CDR3 gives the full variable domain: SAVISQKPSRDICQRGTSLTIQCQVDSQVTMMFWYRQQPGQSLTLIATANQGSEATYESGFVIDKFPISRPNLTFSTLTVSNMSPEDSSIYLCSVVLGGWTEAFFGQGTRLTVV.

This clonotype was seen only a few times. The chain couples TRBV4-1 to TRBJ2-7, with 7 bases lining up with TRBD1. The CDR3 contains 18 residues. The germline gives CDR1 MGHRA, CDR2 YSYEKL. V trimming: 3 bases; J trimming: 2 bases; junction bases outside the gene matches: 16. CDR3 region: CASSQEGGQGIPTYEQYF. Written as DNA, the CDR3 is TGCGCCAGCAGCCAGGAAGGGGGCCAGGGAATCCCGACCTACGAGCAGTACTTC.

The chain links TRBV19 to TRBJ2-1; D perhaps matches TRBD2 (6 bases). CDR1 is LNHDA, CDR2 SQIVND, per germline (reference sequence). The V end lost 1 base, the J end lost 10 bases, and 17 bases lay between the germline ends. CDR3 length equals 15 residues. The CDR3 protein is CASSIGSFAGGEQFF. CDR3 in DNA: TGTGCCAGTAGTATAGGATCCTTCGCTGGGGGGGAGCAGTTCTTC.

This clonotype was counted ten times or more. V usage is TRBV10-3 and J usage is TRBJ2-1, with TRBD1 matching 7 bases. The CDR3 spans 15 residues. CDR1 and CDR2 (germline): ENHRY, SYGVKD. V lost 2 bases, J lost 4 bases, and 5 bases stayed unmatched. CDR3 sequence reads: CAISEDGTDYNEQFF. CDR3 nucleotide sequence: TGTGCCATCAGTGAGGACGGGACAGATTACAATGAGCAGTTCTTC.

V usage is TRBV2 and J usage is TRBJ2-7, with unresolved D. V lost 6 bases, J lost 5 bases, and 8 bases lay in between. Germline-derived CDR1 and CDR2 are SNHLY and FYNNEI. This CDR3 is 11 amino acids long. This chain's CDR3 is CASRSGHEQYF. The DNA for the CDR3 is TGTGCCAGCAGATCAGGCCACGAGCAGTACTTC.

This clonotype appeared a few times. The chain couples TRBV28 to TRBJ2-7, with D perhaps TRBD2 (6 bases). The CDR3 sequence is 15 residues long. Trimming took off 3 bases at V and 7 bases at J, with 19 bases between the two ends. The germline V gene has CDR1 MDHEN and CDR2 SYDVKM. CDR3 sequence (DNA): TGTGCCAGCAGTTTGCTTGGCAGGGACTCGGCTGAGCAGTACTTC. This translates into CASSLLGRDSAEQYF.